This T cell receptor beta chain was identified during a study of T cell clusters in autoimmune cytopenias. Study-level findings and limits: Compared with active autoimmune hepatitis patients, healthy donors showed about 2.7-fold more exclusive TRB clusters.

As to this clonotype: Its antigen is not known.

TRB was amplified from roughly 270 ng of peripheral blood genomic DNA per sample. Multiplex touch-down PCR amplified TRB using TRB-A and TRB-B pools in one tube. TCRdb reprocessed the multiplex PCR reads; each CDR3 protein has one entry and no DNA is given. This table lists some 4,900 distinct CDR3 sequences. CDR1 and CDR2 from the germline V gene are LGHNA and YNFKEQ. The CDR3 spans 17 residues. This sample also appeared in a second study, on T cell repertoires in aging, cancer and after chemotherapy. That source notes: Healthy donor repertoires were recorded over several months to years and showed clear clonal overlap. The repertoire data cannot show anything about immunological memory following chemotherapy.

The sample consisted of peripheral blood. This sequence originates from a human donor in good health. The V gene is TRBV4-2, the J gene TRBJ2-3. The CDR3 spells CASSQDLLYSQTDTQYF.